Listed below are T cell receptor beta chains from one sample, sequenced in a study of cytomegalovirus exposure and HLA in healthy donors. Libraries were prepared by immunoSEQ multiplex PCR; TCRdb keeps only in-frame clonotypes and omits some of them. The table shows roughly 150,000 clones, with roughly 80% occurring only once. Material: PBMCs. These TCRs come from a male donor in good health and CMV-seronegative. Each CDR3 is given with its conserved first and last residue. Each record gives: V gene, clone size, J gene, D gene, CDR3 protein, CDR3 DNA. D genes are given only for firm matches. Clone sizes are given selectively: once, few, many, or a class where the clone is expanded.

V: TRBV15; size: -; J: TRBJ1-5; D: -; CDR3: CATSREANQPQHF; DNA: TGTGCCACCAGCAGAGAGGCCAATCAGCCCCAGCATTTT
V: TRBV4-1; size: -; J: TRBJ2-7; D: -; CDR3: CASSQLLGTFYEQYF; DNA: TGCGCCAGCAGCCAACTTCTTGGGACATTCTACGAGCAGTACTTC
V: TRBV7-2; size: -; J: TRBJ2-7; D: -; CDR3: CASSLGTGTGEQYF; DNA: TGTGCCAGCAGCTTGGGGACCGGAACAGGGGAGCAGTACTTC
V: TRBV2; size: -; J: TRBJ1-2; D: -; CDR3: CASSSDRAINYGYTF; DNA: TGTGCCAGCAGTTCCGACAGAGCGATAAACTATGGCTACACCTTC
V: TRBV5-1; size: -; J: TRBJ1-3; D: -; CDR3: CASSLGGPSGNTIYF; DNA: TGCGCCAGCAGCTTGGGTGGGCCCTCTGGAAACACCATATATTTT
V: TRBV25-1; size: -; J: TRBJ2-7; D: TRBD1; CDR3: CASSPPDRVSEQYF; DNA: TGTGCCAGCAGTCCCCCGGACAGGGTTTCCGAGCAGTACTTC
V: TRBV7-8; size: -; J: TRBJ2-3; D: -; CDR3: CASSRHGHTDTQYF; DNA: TGTGCCAGCAGCCGACATGGACACACAGATACGCAGTATTTT
V: TRBV10-3; size: -; J: TRBJ2-6; D: TRBD1; CDR3: CAISGDRVAGANVLTF; DNA: TGTGCCATCAGTGGAGACAGGGTGGCTGGGGCCAACGTCCTGACTTTC
V: TRBV30; size: -; J: TRBJ1-1; D: -; CDR3: CAWISGGAFF; DNA: TGTGCCTGGATAAGTGGAGGAGCTTTCTTT
V: TRBV4-3; size: -; J: TRBJ1-2; D: -; CDR3: CASSQDYGAGLVIYGYTF; DNA: TGCGCCAGCAGCCAAGATTACGGGGCGGGGTTAGTCATCTATGGCTACACCTTC
V: TRBV5-6; size: -; J: TRBJ1-5; D: -; CDR3: CASSIGRAQPQHF; DNA: TGTGCCAGCAGCATCGGCAGGGCGCAGCCCCAGCATTTT
V: TRBV5-1; size: -; J: TRBJ2-2; D: TRBD1; CDR3: CASSRTGVDTGELFF; DNA: TGCGCCAGCAGCCGGACAGGGGTTGACACCGGGGAGCTGTTTTTT
V: TRBV4-1; size: once; J: TRBJ1-6; D: TRBD1; CDR3: CASSQDFRGRDSPLHF; DNA: TGCGCCAGCAGCCAAGATTTCAGGGGGCGGGATTCACCCCTCCACTTT
V: TRBV27; size: -; J: TRBJ2-7; D: -; CDR3: CASSLSQGSPYEQYF; DNA: TGTGCCAGCAGTTTAAGTCAGGGGAGCCCCTACGAGCAGTACTTC
V: TRBV5-1; size: once; J: TRBJ1-6; D: TRBD1; CDR3: CASSSGQGVLRPLHF; DNA: TGCGCCAGCAGCTCAGGACAGGGGGTTCTGAGGCCCCTCCACTTT
V: TRBV14; size: -; J: TRBJ2-5; D: -; CDR3: CASTPSLGAQETQYF; DNA: TGTGCCAGCACTCCGTCGTTGGGAGCACAAGAGACCCAGTACTTC
V: TRBV6-5; size: -; J: TRBJ1-5; D: -; CDR3: CASSYRQGPWPQHF; DNA: TGTGCCAGCAGTTACAGGCAGGGGCCTTGGCCCCAGCATTTT
V: TRBV7-9; size: -; J: TRBJ1-1; D: -; CDR3: CASSREDLNTEAFF; DNA: TGTGCCAGCAGTCGGGAGGACTTGAACACTGAAGCTTTCTTT
V: TRBV6-1; size: -; J: TRBJ2-3; D: -; CDR3: CASSGAGLSTDTQYF; DNA: TGTGCCAGCAGTGGGGCAGGGCTTTCCACAGATACGCAGTATTTT
V: TRBV7-6; size: -; J: TRBJ1-3; D: -; CDR3: CASSVGHAGGNTIYF; DNA: TGTGCCAGCAGCGTTGGACACGCCGGAGGAAACACCATATATTTT
V: TRBV11-2; size: -; J: TRBJ1-1; D: TRBD1; CDR3: CASSPGGSTEAFF; DNA: TGTGCCAGCAGCCCAGGGGGAAGCACTGAAGCTTTCTTT
V: TRBV5-8; size: -; J: TRBJ2-7; D: -; CDR3: CASSLGGVASYEQYF; DNA: TGTGCCAGCAGCTTGGGCGGGGTAGCCTCCTACGAGCAGTACTTC
V: TRBV7-2; size: -; J: TRBJ2-5; D: TRBD2; CDR3: CASSLDRGGVETQYF; DNA: TGTGCCAGCAGCTTAGATCGGGGGGGCGTAGAGACCCAGTACTTC
V: TRBV5-4; size: -; J: TRBJ1-2; D: TRBD1; CDR3: CASSLEGLGQGIYGYTF; DNA: TGTGCCAGCAGCTTGGAGGGTCTGGGACAGGGCATCTATGGCTACACCTTC
V: TRBV5-1; size: -; J: TRBJ1-6; D: -; CDR3: CASSAVQGRSNSPLHF; DNA: TGCGCCAGCAGCGCAGTACAGGGCCGGAGTAATTCACCCCTCCACTTT
V: TRBV2; size: -; J: TRBJ2-3; D: TRBD2; CDR3: CASSLGLAGQGDTQYF; DNA: TGTGCCAGCAGTCTTGGACTAGCGGGGCAGGGGGATACGCAGTATTTT
V: TRBV5-1; size: -; J: TRBJ2-7; D: TRBD1; CDR3: CASSLQGDYEQYF; DNA: TGCGCCAGCAGCCTGCAGGGGGATTACGAGCAGTACTTC
V: TRBV19; size: -; J: TRBJ1-5; D: -; CDR3: CASSMGVGSNQPQHF; DNA: TGTGCCAGTAGTATGGGAGTCGGGAGCAATCAGCCCCAGCATTTT
V: TRBV5-4; size: -; J: TRBJ2-5; D: -; CDR3: CASSARGAQETQYF; DNA: TGTGCCAGCAGCGCTCGGGGGGCCCAAGAGACCCAGTACTTC
V: TRBV7-9; size: -; J: TRBJ1-1; D: -; CDR3: CASSLGSANTEAFF; DNA: TGTGCCAGCAGCTTAGGCAGTGCGAACACTGAAGCTTTCTTT
V: TRBV4-1; size: -; J: TRBJ2-3; D: TRBD2; CDR3: CASSRGTSGRTDTQYF; DNA: TGCGCCAGCAGCCGGGGGACTAGCGGTCGCACAGATACGCAGTATTTT
V: TRBV29-1; size: once; J: TRBJ2-7; D: -; CDR3: CSVEGESPYEQYF; DNA: TGCAGCGTTGAAGGAGAATCTCCCTACGAGCAGTACTTC
V: TRBV14; size: -; J: TRBJ1-2; D: -; CDR3: CASSQDQRWGLSNYGYTF; DNA: TGTGCCAGCAGCCAAGACCAACGCTGGGGACTTTCTAACTATGGCTACACCTTC
V: TRBV10-1; size: -; J: TRBJ1-5; D: TRBD1; CDR3: CASSPTGGSNQPQHF; DNA: TGCGCCAGCAGCCCGACAGGGGGTAGCAATCAGCCCCAGCATTTT
V: TRBV9; size: -; J: TRBJ1-1; D: -; CDR3: CASSVTDRPNTEAFF; DNA: TGTGCCAGCAGCGTGACGGACAGACCGAACACTGAAGCTTTCTTT
V: TRBV6-4; size: -; J: TRBJ1-4; D: -; CDR3: CASSDTEHSNEKLFF; DNA: TGTGCCAGCAGTGACACAGAACATAGTAATGAAAAACTGTTTTTT
V: TRBV5-1; size: -; J: TRBJ2-1; D: -; CDR3: CASSPEGDSYNEQFF; DNA: TGCGCCAGCAGCCCGGAAGGGGACTCCTACAATGAGCAGTTCTTC
V: TRBV18; size: -; J: TRBJ2-2; D: -; CDR3: CASSEGGNTGELFF; DNA: TGTGCCAGCTCAGAAGGGGGAAACACCGGGGAGCTGTTTTTT
V: TRBV5-1; size: -; J: TRBJ1-2; D: -; CDR3: CASSLGQANYGYTF; DNA: TGCGCCAGCAGCTTGGGACAGGCGAACTATGGCTACACCTTC
V: TRBV5-4; size: -; J: TRBJ2-2; D: -; CDR3: CASSPKDRNTGELFF; DNA: TGTGCCAGCAGCCCGAAGGACAGGAACACCGGGGAGCTGTTTTTT
V: TRBV7-2; size: -; J: TRBJ2-2; D: -; CDR3: CASSAATVNTGELFF; DNA: TGTGCCAGCAGCGCAGCGACAGTGAACACCGGGGAGCTGTTTTTT
V: TRBV7-6; size: few; J: TRBJ2-1; D: TRBD2; CDR3: CASSLGGGGARNEQFF; DNA: TGTGCCAGCAGCTTAGGTGGCGGGGGGGCACGCAATGAGCAGTTCTTC
V: TRBV27; size: -; J: TRBJ1-2; D: TRBD1; CDR3: CASSPTTGGPANYGYTF; DNA: TGTGCCAGCAGTCCCACGACAGGGGGCCCGGCTAACTATGGCTACACCTTC
V: TRBV29-1; size: -; J: TRBJ2-5; D: TRBD1; CDR3: CSGVGQGKETQYF; DNA: TGCAGCGGGGTAGGACAGGGGAAAGAGACCCAGTACTTC
V: TRBV9; size: -; J: TRBJ2-7; D: TRBD1; CDR3: CASSAPGQGLYEQYF; DNA: TGTGCCAGCAGCGCCCCGGGACAGGGTCTCTACGAGCAGTACTTC
V: TRBV5-1; size: -; J: TRBJ1-3; D: -; CDR3: CASSLSLAGGNTIYF; DNA: TGCGCCAGCAGCTTGAGCCTAGCTGGGGGAAACACCATATATTTT
V: TRBV7-8; size: -; J: TRBJ1-2; D: -; CDR3: CASSPDRAMDYTF; DNA: TGTGCCAGCAGCCCAGACAGAGCCATGGACTACACCTTC
V: TRBV6-1; size: -; J: TRBJ1-5; D: -; CDR3: CASSEAVGGQPQHF; DNA: TGTGCCAGCAGTGAAGCGGTCGGGGGGCAGCCCCAGCATTTT
V: TRBV30; size: -; J: TRBJ1-1; D: -; CDR3: CAWSRQGNTEAFF; DNA: TGTGCCTGGTCTCGGCAGGGGAACACTGAAGCTTTCTTT
V: TRBV7-8; size: -; J: TRBJ1-2; D: TRBD1; CDR3: CASSTRQGLAYGYTF; DNA: TGTGCCAGCAGCACCCGACAGGGGTTAGCCTATGGCTACACCTTC
V: TRBV6-5; size: -; J: TRBJ2-7; D: -; CDR3: CASSQGNEQYF; DNA: TGTGCCAGCAGTCAGGGGAACGAGCAGTACTTC
V: TRBV7-2; size: -; J: TRBJ1-1; D: -; CDR3: CASRRTGYTEAFF; DNA: TGTGCCAGCAGGCGTACAGGGTACACTGAAGCTTTCTTT
V: TRBV10-3; size: -; J: TRBJ2-5; D: TRBD1; CDR3: CAISEQGARETQYF; DNA: TGTGCCATCAGTGAGCAGGGGGCGCGGGAGACCCAGTACTTC